This TCR beta chain was recorded in a study of T cells after posttransplantation cyclophosphamide. This table comes from immunoSEQ multiplex PCR, and its TCRdb copy is limited to in-frame clones, with some not included. The sample gives roughly 2,900 clones, none seen only once, and the top ten clones hold about a sixth. This clone has at least ten counts. V lost 1 base and J lost 2, with 3 bases in between. CDR1 and CDR2 (germline): MDHEN, SYDVKM. The CDR3 spans 12 residues. Cyclophosphamide on days +3 and +4 followed busulfan-fludarabine conditioning and a marrow graft. This specimen was PBMCs, taken 30 days after allogeneic stem cell transplant with posttransplant cyclophosphamide. The receptor was derived from a female patient in her sixties who received an allogeneic stem cell transplant from an unrelated donor, was CMV-positive, and had acute GVHD only. Some of these T cells may belong to the graft donor. The rearrangement links TRBV28 to TRBJ2-7, with no clear D. The chain's CDR3 is CASSLLAYEQYF. DNA for the CDR3: TGTGCCAGCAGTTTATTAGCCTACGAGCAGTACTTC.